This TCR beta chain was sequenced for a study of CD8 T cells in ankylosing spondylitis. Worth noting for this clonotype: The antigen is not known.

The CDR3 contains 13 residues. Deletions cut 7 bases from V and 4 bases from J, with 13 bases between. Study-wide points: Both synovial fluid and blood in reactive arthritis had previously been reported to carry some motif variants. A TCR beta motif of fewer than ten highly homologous variants seemed to mark ankylosing spondylitis blood. Those disease-linked clones were CD8+; they were also relatively rare in peripheral blood. Significantly higher representation of disease-linked clones was reported for matched ankylosing spondylitis synovial fluid.

Quantitative 5'-RACE with molecular barcodes was used to make the TCR beta libraries. Each CDR3 protein is one row after TCRdb ran MiXCR on the 5' RACE reads. The profile shows 750,000 to 850,000 distinct CDR3 sequences, approximately 10% of them singletons. The sequencing sample was made of blood, either unsorted or a sorted T cell fraction (not recorded which). The rearrangement joins TRBV12-3 or TRBV12-4 to TRBJ2-5, with D possibly being TRBD1 or TRBD2 (5 bases each). The TCR sequence derives from a male donor with ankylosing spondylitis. CDR3 nucleotide sequence: TGTGCCAGCAAGGGGAGTTCGAGAGAGACCCAGTACTTC. Translated, it gives CASKGSSRETQYF.